This entry lists 28 T cell receptor beta chains sequenced from one sample in a study of cytomegalovirus exposure and HLA in healthy donors. The PCR was carried out with 60 Vbeta primers and 13 Jbeta primers. Here immunoSEQ multiplex PCR was the method, and the copy in TCRdb shows in-frame clones only, minus some. The table includes around 95,000 clones, under 80% detected once. Input material: PBMCs. The receptors were sampled from a man aged 25 to 40 in good health and CMV-seropositive.

The sample holds one count of this clone. The V gene is TRBV5-4, the J gene TRBJ2-2; a possible D gene is TRBD2 (6 bases). The V end was cut by 1 base, the J end by 4 bases, with 11 bases between. This CDR3 has 15 residues. Germline values: CDR1 SGHNT, CDR2 YYREEE (reference sequence). CDR3 sequence (DNA): TGTGCCAGCAGCTTGCCTAGCGCAAGCACCGGGGAGCTGTTTTTT. This encodes CASSLPSASTGELFF.

This chain uses TRBV28 with TRBJ2-7; 7 bases are a match to TRBD1. The CDR3 is 15 amino acids. Germline V gene data show CDR1 as MDHEN and CDR2 as SYDVKM. Unmatched junction bases numbered 8, after V lost 3 bases and J lost 3 bases. The chain's CDR3 is CASSFLGGPYYEQYF. The CDR3 bases are TGTGCCAGCAGTTTTTTAGGGGGCCCCTACTACGAGCAGTACTTC. Combining the CDR3 with reference TRBV28 and TRBJ2-7 gives the whole variable domain DVKVTQSSRYLVKRTGEKVFLECVQDMDHENMFWYRQDPGLGLRLIYFSYDVKMKEKGDIPEGYSVSREKKERFSLILESASTNQTSMYLCASSFLGGPYYEQYFGPGTRLTVT.

The chain joins TRBV5-4 to TRBJ2-7; 9 nucleotides match TRBD2. With V trimmed by 2 bases and J by 0 bases, 0 bases remained unmatched. Germline CDR1 and CDR2: SGHNT and YYREEE (reference sequence). The CDR3 loop spans 14 amino acids. CDR3 sequence: CASSFSGGSYEQYF. The DNA of the CDR3 is TGTGCCAGCAGCTTTAGCGGGGGCTCCTACGAGCAGTACTTC.

This clone was observed a single time. The V and J genes are TRBV14 and TRBJ2-1, with TRBD1 matching over 8 bases. Looked up from germline, CDR1 is SGHDN and CDR2 is FVKESK. The ends lost 4 bases at V and 7 bases at J; junction bases unmatched: 12. The CDR3 totals 16 residues. The CDR3 DNA sequence: TGTGCCAGCAGCCCAAGGTTCGGACAGGGTGAAAATGAGCAGTTCTTC. It encodes CASSPRFGQGENEQFF.

The chain carries TRBV7-3 and TRBJ2-2; TRBD1 matches 8 bases. The CDR3 runs to 15 residues. Germline lookup yields CDR1 SGHTA and CDR2 FQGTGA. J was trimmed by 1 base and V by 2 bases; bases with no gene match: 0. DNA of the CDR3: TGTGCCAGCAGCTTAGGACAGGGGAACACCGGGGAGCTGTTTTTT. Amino acid sequence: CASSLGQGNTGELFF.

The chain carries TRBV13 and TRBJ1-2; perhaps TRBD1 as D (6 bases). Trimming shortened V by 4 bases and J by 10 bases, and 13 bases separated the two germline ends. CDR1 PRHDT and CDR2 FYEKMQ come from the germline V gene (reference sequence). The CDR3 length is 12 residues. The CDR3 DNA sequence: TGTGCCAGCAGCTCGCACGGGGGGGCCTACACCTTC. It codes for CASSSHGGAYTF.

The chain employs TRBV28 and TRBJ1-5; TRBD1 might be the D (5 bases). With 3 bases removed from V and 1 base from J, the gap between germline ends came to 10 bases. CDR3 length: 15 amino acids. Germline V CDR1 and CDR2: MDHEN, SYDVKM. CDR3 sequence (DNA): TGTGCCAGCAGTTTGGCTGGGGGGAGCAATCAGCCCCAGCATTTT. Translated, it gives CASSLAGGSNQPQHF.

The J gene is TRBJ2-7, the V gene TRBV30; 9 positions agree with TRBD2. V trimming: 3 bases; J trimming: 2 bases; junction bases outside the gene matches: 2. The CDR3 length is 13 residues. In germline, CDR1 is GTSNPN, CDR2 SVGIG (reference sequence). CDR3 protein: CAWRTSGTYEQYF. The CDR3 region has the DNA TGTGCCTGGAGGACTAGCGGAACCTACGAGCAGTACTTC.

The rearrangement links TRBV6-5 to TRBJ2-5; 7 bases fit TRBD2. The germline gives CDR1 MNHEY, CDR2 SVGAGI. This CDR3 spans 16 amino acids. V trimming: 2 bases; J trimming: 5 bases; junction bases outside the gene matches: 11. The CDR3 loop is CASSYGGGTGQETQYF. DNA of the CDR3: TGTGCCAGCAGTTACGGGGGAGGGACGGGCCAGGAGACCCAGTACTTC.

This chain links TRBV4-2 with TRBJ2-7; 10 positions agree with TRBD1. The CDR3 is made up of 18 amino acids. Germline assignment: CDR1 LGHNA and CDR2 YNFKEQ. V lost 3 bases, J lost 7 bases, and 18 bases stayed unmatched. The CDR3 loop reads CASSQIFLSPGTGDEQYF. The DNA for the CDR3 is TGTGCCAGCAGCCAGATCTTCCTCTCCCCCGGGACAGGGGATGAGCAGTACTTC.

This sequence joins TRBV6-1 and TRBJ2-5; 8 bases align to TRBD1. The J call may be faulty, since TRBJ2-7 better matches the DNA end. The V gene's germline CDR1 is MNHNS and CDR2 SASEGT. The CDR3 has 15 amino acids. CDR3 amino acids: CASSTQGARGYEQYF. CDR3 DNA: TGTGCCAGCAGTACGCAGGGGGCCAGGGGCTACGAGCAGTACTTC.

This chain links TRBV7-9 with TRBJ1-5; D gene uncertain. CDR1 SEHNR and CDR2 FQNEAQ come from the germline V gene (reference sequence). V was trimmed by 1 base and J by 8 bases, leaving 6 bases between them. The CDR3 contains 12 residues. CDR3 amino acids: CASSLGEEPQHF. The CDR3, as DNA: TGTGCCAGCAGCTTAGGTGAGGAGCCCCAGCATTTT.

The genes are TRBV9 and TRBJ2-5; TRBD2 aligns across 9 bases. Germline CDR1 is SGDLS and CDR2 is YYNGEE. The CDR3 is made up of 15 amino acids. The V segment lost 4 bases and the J segment 5 bases; nucleotides outside the gene matches: 9. The DNA of the CDR3 is TGTGCCAGCAGCCCCCCCGGACTAGCGACGGAGACCCAGTACTTC. This encodes CASSPPGLATETQYF.

The chain's CDR3 is CASSYRQTYNEQFF. The CDR3 DNA sequence: TGCGCCAGCAGCTACAGACAGACCTACAATGAGCAGTTCTTC. The rearrangement uses TRBV5-1 and TRBJ2-1, with D possibly being TRBD1 (5 bases). The V and J ends lost 3 bases and 2 bases respectively, with 9 bases between them. Germline V CDR1 and CDR2: SGHRS, YFSETQ. This CDR3 comprises 14 residues.

In its sample, this clone was seen a few times. V is TRBV4-1 and J is TRBJ1-1; tentatively, D is TRBD1 (6 bases). CDR3 length equals 14 residues. Germline V gene data show CDR1 as MGHRA and CDR2 as YSYEKL. V dropped 5 bases and J dropped 0 bases, with 10 bases sitting between them. Written as DNA, the CDR3 is TGCGCCAGCAGCTACGACAGGTTGAACACTGAAGCTTTCTTT. Translated: CASSYDRLNTEAFF.

The chain couples TRBV27 to TRBJ2-1; 13 bases are a match to TRBD2. The ends lost 6 bases at V and 6 bases at J; junction bases unmatched: 11. This CDR3 is 17 amino acids long. The V gene's germline CDR1 is MNHEY and CDR2 SMNVEV (reference sequence). Here the CDR3 DNA reads TGTGCCAGCAGCCTACTAGCGGGGGGGACTGGGCGCAATGAGCAGTTCTTC. Its protein is CASSLLAGGTGRNEQFF.

The rearrangement links TRBV7-2 to TRBJ2-2; TRBD2 aligns across 10 bases. Germline CDR1 reads SGHTA; CDR2 reads FQGNSA. V dropped 2 bases and J dropped 6; count of bases not matched to a gene: 12. The CDR3 is made up of 18 amino acids. CDR3 sequence reads: CASSLSQLAGVIAGELFF. The CDR3, as DNA: TGTGCCAGCAGCTTATCCCAGCTAGCGGGGGTCATCGCCGGGGAGCTGTTTTTT.

This clone was seen once. The chain recombines TRBV19 with TRBJ2-3; 8 nucleotides match TRBD1. In germline, CDR1 is LNHDA, CDR2 SQIVND (reference sequence). This CDR3 is built from 16 residues. V gave up 0 bases and J gave up 3 bases; unmatched junction bases: 5. CDR3 in amino acids: CASSIDGRGRTDTQYF. The DNA for the CDR3 is TGTGCCAGTAGTATAGACGGCAGGGGGCGGACAGATACGCAGTATTTT.

J is TRBJ2-7 and V is TRBV5-5; 8 bases agree with TRBD1. This CDR3 has 15 amino acids. Germline CDR1 reads SGHKS; CDR2 reads YYEKEE (reference sequence). The trim removed 4 bases at V and 0 bases at J, leaving 6 bases unmatched. The CDR3 DNA sequence: TGTGCCAGCAGCCTGGGGACAGGTAGCTCCTACGAGCAGTACTTC. The encoded protein is CASSLGTGSSYEQYF.

The V call is TRBV7-6, the J call TRBJ2-7; D may be TRBD1 (5 bases). The CDR3 has 14 residues. V was cut by 3 bases and J by 0 bases, with 9 bases left in between. Germline values: CDR1 SGHVS, CDR2 FNYEAQ. The CDR3 coding sequence is TGTGCCAGCAGCTTGGGGCAGTTCTCCTACGAGCAGTACTTC. Translation: CASSLGQFSYEQYF.

The chain uses TRBV19 and TRBJ1-2; 7 nucleotides match TRBD1. The CDR3 extends over 15 amino acids. J lost 0 bases, V lost 8 bases, and 9 bases had no gene match. CDR1 and CDR2 from the germline V gene are LNHDA and SQIVND (reference sequence). The CDR3 DNA reads TGTGCCAGTCATTCCAGACAGGGCCCTAACTATGGCTACACCTTC. Protein product: CASHSRQGPNYGYTF.

This chain links TRBV30 with TRBJ1-1, with a weak D call TRBD1 (6 bases). The V gene lost 1 base and the J gene lost 12 bases, with 12 bases spanning the gap. Germline V gene lookup returns CDR1 GTSNPN and CDR2 SVGIG (reference sequence). CDR3 size: 11 residues. For the CDR3, the DNA is TGTGCCTGGAGTGGAGGGGGGGAGTCTTTCTTT. It codes for CAWSGGGESFF.

V is TRBV9 and J is TRBJ2-3; D uncertain. CDR1 SGDLS and CDR2 YYNGEE come from the germline V gene. This CDR3 has 13 amino acids. V was clipped by 0 bases and J by 6 bases, with 8 bases between them. This chain's CDR3 is CASSVEYPDTQYF. CDR3 sequence (DNA): TGTGCCAGCAGCGTAGAATATCCCGATACGCAGTATTTT.

The gene calls are TRBV7-9 and TRBJ2-4; TRBD1 might be the D (5 bases). The germline V and J ends were trimmed by 5 bases and 9 bases, with 17 bases remaining between them. Germline CDR1 reads SEHNR; CDR2 reads FQNEAQ (reference sequence). There are 14 residues in the CDR3. This chain's CDR3 is CASSKADRSPIQYF. Written as DNA, the CDR3 is TGTGCCAGCAGCAAGGCTGACAGATCCCCCATTCAGTACTTC.

V usage is TRBV6-5 and J usage is TRBJ1-2, with 8 nucleotides matching TRBD1. With 5 bases clipped from V and 2 bases from J, the junction kept 4 bases outside the gene matches. The CDR3 totals 14 residues. Germline V gene lookup returns CDR1 MNHEY and CDR2 SVGAGI. CDR3 sequence reads: CASSTGQGNYGYTF. DNA of the CDR3: TGTGCCAGCAGTACCGGACAGGGAAACTATGGCTACACCTTC.

This clone was observed a single time. The CDR3 loop is CASSLTGENTGELFF. CDR3 nucleotide sequence: TGTGCCAGCAGTTTGACAGGGGAGAACACCGGGGAGCTGTTTTTT. The chain is built from TRBV28 and TRBJ2-2; 8 bases align to TRBD1. V gave up 3 bases and J gave up 1 base; unmatched junction bases: 1. Germline V gene data show CDR1 as MDHEN and CDR2 as SYDVKM. The CDR3 covers 15 residues.

This sequence joins TRBV7-8 and TRBJ2-1; no definite D call. The germline V gene encodes CDR1 SGHVS and CDR2 FQNEAQ. The CDR3 length is 13 residues. V was cut by 3 bases and J by 3 bases, with 6 bases left in between. DNA of the CDR3: TGTGCCAGCAGCTTCCTTATCTACAATGAGCAGTTCTTC. The encoded protein is CASSFLIYNEQFF.

The chain couples TRBV2 to TRBJ1-5; 7 bases are a match to TRBD1. CDR3 length equals 14 residues. The ends lost 6 bases at V and 0 bases at J; junction bases unmatched: 2. Germline CDR1 is SNHLY and CDR2 is FYNNEI. CDR3 nucleotides: TGTGCCAGCAGGACAGGGTATAGCAATCAGCCCCAGCATTTT. It is translated as CASRTGYSNQPQHF.